A selection of T cell receptor beta chains follows, all from one sample in a study of blood T cells in healthy people across ages. Using its own MiXCR run on the 5' RACE reads, TCRdb lists one record per CDR3 protein. This sample has approximately 780,000 distinct CDR3 sequences; roughly 24% occur once, and the top ten carry approximately 2.9%. This sample was also put to use in a study of T cells of mothers and their children.

What was sequenced was blood. The receptors stem from a boy younger than 18 in good health. CDR3s include the opening cysteine and the closing phenylalanine or tryptophan. D genes are given only for firm matches. Part of the rows lack a size; the others show once, few, many or a class for expanded clones.

V gene: TRBV3-1
D gene: -
clone size: few
J gene: TRBJ1-2
CDR3 protein: CASSQTAGLLPGGYTF
CDR3 DNA: TGTGCCAGCAGCCAAACCGCAGGCCTCCTGCCGGGAGGCTACACCTTC

V gene: TRBV20-1
D gene: TRBD2
clone size: -
J gene: TRBJ2-7
CDR3 protein: CSAPKAGASSYEQYF
CDR3 DNA: TGCAGTGCGCCAAAAGCGGGGGCGAGCTCCTACGAGCAGTACTTC

V gene: TRBV7-9
D gene: -
clone size: -
J gene: TRBJ1-2
CDR3 protein: CASSPGGDLIF
CDR3 DNA: TGTGCCAGCAGCCCCGGGGGTGACCTCATATTC

V gene: TRBV6-1
D gene: TRBD2
clone size: few
J gene: TRBJ2-7
CDR3 protein: CASTLTRELAGVEQYF
CDR3 DNA: TGTGCCAGCACCCTTACCCGAGAGCTAGCGGGTGTCGAGCAGTACTTC

V gene: TRBV10-3
D gene: -
clone size: -
J gene: TRBJ2-1
CDR3 protein: CAISETIEVRSSYNEQFF
CDR3 DNA: TGTGCCATCAGTGAGACCATTGAAGTCCGAAGCTCCTACAATGAGCAGTTCTTC

V gene: TRBV12-3/TRBV12-4
D gene: -
clone size: few
J gene: TRBJ1-5
CDR3 protein: CASSFGQGDQPQHF
CDR3 DNA: TGTGCCAGCAGTTTCGGGCAGGGCGATCAGCCCCAGCATTTT

V gene: TRBV18
D gene: -
clone size: many
J gene: TRBJ1-2
CDR3 protein: CASSPAASYYGYTF
CDR3 DNA: TGTGCCAGCTCACCAGCCGCCTCTTACTATGGCTACACCTTC

V gene: TRBV14
D gene: TRBD1
clone size: -
J gene: TRBJ2-1
CDR3 protein: CASNQGSTGQQFF
CDR3 DNA: TGTGCCAGCAACCAAGGATCGACAGGGCAGCAGTTCTTC

V gene: TRBV28
D gene: TRBD2
clone size: few
J gene: TRBJ2-7
CDR3 protein: CASSLLSGGSGEQYF
CDR3 DNA: TGTGCCAGCAGTTTACTTAGCGGGGGGTCTGGCGAGCAGTACTTC

V gene: TRBV20-1
D gene: -
clone size: few
J gene: TRBJ2-2
CDR3 protein: CSASSGPGELFF
CDR3 DNA: TGCAGTGCTAGTTCGGGGCCCGGGGAGCTGTTTTTT

V gene: TRBV6-5
D gene: -
clone size: -
J gene: TRBJ1-2
CDR3 protein: CASSYSIGQGAGYTF
CDR3 DNA: TGTGCCAGCAGTTACTCAATAGGGCAGGGCGCTGGCTACACCTTC

V gene: TRBV5-1
D gene: -
clone size: few
J gene: TRBJ1-1
CDR3 protein: CASGPRAGDTEAFF
CDR3 DNA: TGCGCCAGCGGCCCTCGAGCGGGAGACACTGAAGCTTTCTTT

V gene: TRBV28
D gene: -
clone size: few
J gene: TRBJ2-7
CDR3 protein: CASGQPYEQYF
CDR3 DNA: TGTGCCAGCGGACAGCCCTACGAGCAGTACTTC

V gene: TRBV12-3/TRBV12-4
D gene: -
clone size: -
J gene: TRBJ2-1
CDR3 protein: CASSEGGGSVF
CDR3 DNA: TGTGCCAGTTCCGAGGGGGGGGGATCGGTCTTC

V gene: TRBV4-1
D gene: TRBD1
clone size: -
J gene: TRBJ2-7
CDR3 protein: CASSQVGDSSYEQYF
CDR3 DNA: TGCGCCAGCAGCCAAGTAGGGGACAGCTCCTACGAGCAGTACTTC

V gene: TRBV12-3/TRBV12-4
D gene: -
clone size: few
J gene: TRBJ2-7
CDR3 protein: CASSLRQTAYEQYF
CDR3 DNA: TGTGCCAGCAGTTTACGGCAGACCGCCTACGAGCAGTACTTC

V gene: TRBV9
D gene: -
clone size: -
J gene: TRBJ2-1
CDR3 protein: CASSATGTSPPEQFF
CDR3 DNA: TGTGCCAGCAGCGCCACCGGGACCTCCCCCCCCGAGCAGTTCTTC

V gene: TRBV7-2
D gene: TRBD1
clone size: few
J gene: TRBJ1-5
CDR3 protein: CASRGTGNGNQPQHF
CDR3 DNA: TGTGCCAGCAGAGGGACAGGGAATGGCAATCAGCCCCAGCATTTT

V gene: TRBV3-1
D gene: -
clone size: -
J gene: TRBJ2-4
CDR3 protein: CASSPRPSSAKNIQYF
CDR3 DNA: TGTGCCAGCAGTCCTAGACCTTCCTCAGCCAAAAACATTCAGTACTTC

V gene: TRBV15
D gene: TRBD2
clone size: -
J gene: TRBJ2-1
CDR3 protein: CATSSAGGGPREQFF
CDR3 DNA: TGTGCCACCAGCAGTGCCGGGGGGGGTCCCCGTGAGCAGTTCTTC

V gene: TRBV12-3/TRBV12-4
D gene: -
clone size: once
J gene: TRBJ2-1
CDR3 protein: CASRRTTNEQFF
CDR3 DNA: TGTGCCAGCAGACGGACCACCAATGAGCAGTTCTTC

V gene: TRBV27
D gene: TRBD1
clone size: -
J gene: TRBJ1-4
CDR3 protein: CASSFSGTGWATNEKLFF
CDR3 DNA: TGTGCCAGCAGCTTCAGTGGGACAGGGTGGGCAACTAATGAAAAACTGTTTTTT

V gene: TRBV27
D gene: TRBD1
clone size: few
J gene: TRBJ1-2
CDR3 protein: CASSQPGQHPSGGYTF
CDR3 DNA: TGTGCCAGCAGTCAACCGGGACAGCACCCTTCTGGTGGCTACACCTTC

V gene: TRBV4-1
D gene: -
clone size: many
J gene: TRBJ1-2
CDR3 protein: CASSQDEQGSYGYTF
CDR3 DNA: TGCGCCAGCAGCCAAGATGAACAGGGTTCCTATGGCTACACCTTC

V gene: TRBV20-1
D gene: -
clone size: once
J gene: TRBJ2-1
CDR3 protein: CSARDGKAGKSSYNEQFF
CDR3 DNA: TGCAGTGCTAGAGATGGAAAGGCGGGGAAAAGCTCCTACAATGAGCAGTTCTTC

V gene: TRBV2
D gene: TRBD2
clone size: -
J gene: TRBJ2-7
CDR3 protein: CASVSGGALREQYF
CDR3 DNA: TGTGCCAGCGTCAGCGGGGGGGCTCTTAGAGAGCAGTACTTC

V gene: TRBV20-1
D gene: TRBD2
clone size: -
J gene: TRBJ2-7
CDR3 protein: CSAGTGTSGRNEQYF
CDR3 DNA: TGCAGTGCTGGAACCGGGACTAGCGGGAGGAACGAGCAGTACTTC

V gene: TRBV12-3/TRBV12-4
D gene: -
clone size: few
J gene: TRBJ1-1
CDR3 protein: CASSLFSEAFF
CDR3 DNA: TGTGCCAGCAGTTTATTCTCTGAAGCTTTCTTT

V gene: TRBV2
D gene: -
clone size: -
J gene: TRBJ2-5
CDR3 protein: CASRGNGETQYF
CDR3 DNA: TGTGCCAGCAGGGGGAACGGGGAGACCCAGTACTTC

V gene: TRBV29-1
D gene: -
clone size: -
J gene: TRBJ1-1
CDR3 protein: CSVVRLLNTEAFF
CDR3 DNA: TGCAGCGTTGTGAGGCTCCTGAACACTGAAGCTTTCTTT

V gene: TRBV24-1
D gene: TRBD1
clone size: few
J gene: TRBJ2-2
CDR3 protein: CATSEYGQGQTGELFF
CDR3 DNA: TGTGCCACCAGTGAATACGGACAGGGGCAGACCGGGGAGCTGTTTTTT

V gene: TRBV12-3/TRBV12-4
D gene: -
clone size: -
J gene: TRBJ1-3
CDR3 protein: CASSPKGDFSGNTIYF
CDR3 DNA: TGTGCCAGCAGTCCCAAGGGGGATTTCTCTGGAAACACCATATATTTT

V gene: TRBV7-9
D gene: TRBD2
clone size: few
J gene: TRBJ2-1
CDR3 protein: CASSHEAGGTFF
CDR3 DNA: TGTGCCAGCAGCCACGAAGCGGGGGGTACGTTCTTC

V gene: TRBV28
D gene: -
clone size: -
J gene: TRBJ1-4
CDR3 protein: CASSFGGGLYEKLFF
CDR3 DNA: TGTGCCAGCAGTTTCGGGGGGGGCCTTTATGAAAAACTGTTTTTT

V gene: TRBV18
D gene: -
clone size: -
J gene: TRBJ2-7
CDR3 protein: CASSPPTPANYEQYF
CDR3 DNA: TGTGCCAGCTCACCACCGACCCCTGCAAACTACGAGCAGTACTTC

V gene: TRBV7-9
D gene: -
clone size: few
J gene: TRBJ2-4
CDR3 protein: CASSFRDIEAKNIQYF
CDR3 DNA: TGTGCCAGCAGCTTCCGGGACATCGAAGCCAAAAACATTCAGTACTTC

V gene: TRBV11-3
D gene: -
clone size: -
J gene: TRBJ2-1
CDR3 protein: CASSRRGAREQFF
CDR3 DNA: TGTGCCAGCAGCCGACGGGGGGCCAGGGAGCAGTTCTTC

V gene: TRBV28
D gene: -
clone size: -
J gene: TRBJ1-1
CDR3 protein: CASSGGLWVYRGLNTEAFF
CDR3 DNA: TGTGCCAGCAGTGGCGGCCTGTGGGTGTACCGTGGCTTGAACACTGAAGCTTTCTTT

V gene: TRBV19
D gene: -
clone size: few
J gene: TRBJ2-3
CDR3 protein: CASARDRADTQYF
CDR3 DNA: TGTGCCAGTGCTAGGGATCGCGCAGATACGCAGTATTTT

V gene: TRBV20-1
D gene: TRBD2
clone size: -
J gene: TRBJ2-3
CDR3 protein: CSATSGGALDTQYF
CDR3 DNA: TGCAGTGCTACTAGCGGGGGGGCGTTAGATACGCAGTATTTT

V gene: TRBV29-1
D gene: TRBD1
clone size: many
J gene: TRBJ2-5
CDR3 protein: CSVRQGGETQYF
CDR3 DNA: TGCAGCGTCCGACAGGGGGGAGAGACCCAGTACTTC